A single sample gave rise to the 9 T cell receptor beta chains below, sequenced in a study of cytomegalovirus exposure and HLA in healthy donors. PCR used 60 Vbeta primers and 13 Jbeta primers. Repertoires were generated with immunoSEQ multiplex PCR, while TCRdb's copy carries only in-frame clones and drops some. This table holds about 210,000 clones, 87% found once. The sample consisted of PBMCs. These receptors were collected from a boy aged 2 to 9 in good health and CMV-seronegative.

V is TRBV28 and J is TRBJ2-6; 8 nucleotides agree with TRBD1. Germline-derived CDR1 and CDR2 are MDHEN and SYDVKM. J gave up 5 bases and V 6 bases, and 3 bases lay outside the gene matches. The CDR3 spans 14 residues. The CDR3 DNA reads as TGTGCCAGCAGGGACAGGGTGAGGGCCAACGTCCTGACTTTC. Amino acids: CASRDRVRANVLTF.

The J gene is TRBJ1-2, the V gene TRBV6-5, with a possible D match to TRBD1 (6 bases). CDR1 is MNHEY, CDR2 SVGAGI, per germline. V was pared by 2 bases and J by 6 bases, with 10 bases between. The CDR3 spans 13 residues. CDR3 nucleotides: TGTGCCAGCAGTTACCTCCGGACAGATGGCTACACCTTC. This codes for CASSYLRTDGYTF.

This clone is a singleton in its sample. This chain links TRBV2 with TRBJ2-3; TRBD2 matches 9 bases. The CDR3 length is 15 residues. Germline-derived CDR1 and CDR2 are SNHLY and FYNNEI. V dropped 1 base and J dropped 3; count of bases not matched to a gene: 2. Here the CDR3 DNA reads TGTGCCAGCAGTGAAGGTAGCGGGGGAACAGATACGCAGTATTTT. Its translation: CASSEGSGGTDTQYF. Supplemented by reference TRBV2 and TRBJ2-3, the full variable domain reads EPEVTQTPSHQVTQMGQEVILRCVPISNHLYFYWYRQILGQKVEFLVSFYNNEISEKSEIFDDQFSVERPDGSNFTLKIRSTKLEDSAMYFCASSEGSGGTDTQYFGPGTRLTVL.

In the case of this clone: The sample carries other DNA sequences with the same CDR3. The chain employs TRBV7-2 and TRBJ2-7; maybe TRBD1 (5 bases). V lost 1 base and J 6 bases, leaving 10 bases between the germline ends. This CDR3 contains 13 residues. CDR1 SGHTA and CDR2 FQGNSA come from the germline V gene. The CDR3 here is CASSLGQGGEQYF. The CDR3, as DNA: TGTGCCAGCAGCTTAGGGCAGGGCGGCGAGCAGTACTTC.

The V call is TRBV6-5, the J call TRBJ2-7; 8 nucleotides agree with TRBD1. The CDR3 is made up of 13 amino acids. Trimming removed 8 bases from V and 2 bases from J; junction bases left unmatched: 5. The germline CDR1 and CDR2 sequences are MNHEY and SVGAGI. For the CDR3, the DNA is TGTGCCAGCGGCGGACAGGGAACCTACGAGCAGTACTTC. This sequence encodes CASGGQGTYEQYF.

The chain combines TRBV2 with TRBJ2-3, with 8 bases identical to TRBD1. The CDR3 loop spans 16 amino acids. The germline CDR1 and CDR2 sequences are SNHLY and FYNNEI. The V gene end was trimmed by 6 bases and the J gene end by 2 bases; junction bases not matched to a gene: 10. The CDR3, as DNA: TGTGCCAGCAGATTGGGACAGGCTATTCTCACAGATACGCAGTATTTT. Its translation is CASRLGQAILTDTQYF.

V and J are TRBV28 and TRBJ2-1; 11 bases line up with TRBD2. CDR1 and CDR2 (germline): MDHEN, SYDVKM. The CDR3 totals 17 residues. J was trimmed by 8 bases and V by 6 bases; bases with no gene match: 15. CDR3 sequence (DNA): TGTGCCAGCAGATCGGGATTAGCGGGAGGGTACAGAGATGAGCAGTTCTTC. It codes for CASRSGLAGGYRDEQFF.

The chain uses TRBV13 and TRBJ2-7; D call uncertain. CDR3 length: 14 residues. Germline assignment: CDR1 PRHDT and CDR2 FYEKMQ (reference sequence). V lost 0 bases and J 3 bases, leaving 9 bases between the germline ends. CDR3 in DNA: TGTGCCAGCAGCTTAGGACAGAAAATCTACGAGCAGTACTTC. Translating gives CASSLGQKIYEQYF.

The gene calls are TRBV5-1 and TRBJ1-2, with D possibly TRBD1 on 6 matching bases. Trimming left V 1 base short and J 2 bases short, with 12 bases between. The length of the CDR3 is 15 residues. The V gene's germline CDR1 is SGHRS and CDR2 YFSETQ. The chain's CDR3 is CASSLSPTGNYGYTF. DNA for the CDR3: TGCGCCAGCAGCTTGTCCCCGACAGGAAACTATGGCTACACCTTC.